This T cell receptor beta chain was obtained from a study of blood T cell repertoires in COVID-19. TCRdb keeps only in-frame clones here, not all; method: immunoSEQ multiplex PCR. The sample has around 200,000 clones; around 90% are singletons. The V gene's germline CDR1 is LNHNV and CDR2 YYDKDF (reference sequence). Trimming stripped 5 bases from V and 9 bases from J, with 14 bases between. The CDR3 length is 14 residues. The specimen sequenced was PBMCs or T cells enriched from blood (not recorded which). The clonotype comes from a woman aged 30 to 39 who had recovered from COVID-19. This rearrangement joins TRBV15 to TRBJ1-6; D is uncertain. The CDR3, as DNA: TGTGCCACCAGCTCGGAGGTATTTCGTTCACCCCTCCACTTT. Protein product: CATSSEVFRSPLHF.